This TCR beta chain derives from a study of T cells in Graves' hyperthyroidism and ophthalmopathy. On the study more broadly: The authors collected peripheral blood at initial diagnosis, before any treatment.

Germline V gene data show CDR1 as MNHNS and CDR2 as SASEGT. The CDR3 consists of 15 residues. V lost 5 bases to trimming and J lost 3 bases; unmatched junction nucleotides: 7. Researchers barred patients who had uncontrolled infection, other autoimmune disease, pregnancy or lactation. Whole-study findings and limits: The majority of expanded thyroid clonotypes above 0.001 also appeared in blood. The model predicted ophthalmopathy a median 6.5 months before onset.

This clonotype was observed a handful of times. Antigen: not known. Researchers took RNA transcripts and amplified the TCR beta CDR3 regions from them. A set of HTBI primers served as the primers for a first-round RT-PCR of the TCR CDR3. Via MiXCR, TCRdb re-called the multiplex PCR reads, giving one row per CDR3 protein. The sample lists more than 450,000 distinct CDR3 sequences; 15% to 20% were seen once. The TCR originated in a man in his forties or fifties with Graves' ophthalmopathy. The genes are TRBV6-1 and TRBJ2-7, with 10 bases lining up with TRBD1. The sample taken for sequencing was blood. The CDR3 sequence is CASSSGQGWNYEQYF. The DNA of the CDR3 is TGTGCCAGCAGTTCGGGACAGGGGTGGAACTACGAGCAGTACTTC.